This TCR beta chain comes out of a study of blood T cell repertoires in COVID-19. Study context: Researchers got acute and convalescent COVID-19 samples from the United States, Italy and Spain.

Enrollment of patients from Seattle took place during active infection, with longitudinal follow-up. The CDR3 sequence is 13 residues long. V gave up 7 bases and J gave up 12 bases; unmatched junction bases: 13. The germline V gene has CDR1 SNHLY and CDR2 FYNNEI. In the source study's methods: Researchers report that nucleated cell counts were estimated from reference gene primer amplification. The data were produced by immunoSEQ multiplex PCR, yet TCRdb's version contains in-frame clones alone and is incomplete. That table is the source of V, J and clone size, and D and trimming were worked out from the DNA. The sample holds about 65,000 clones; around 83% are singletons and the top ten take about 10%. At least ten counts were recorded for this clone.

This receptor was identified in a man between 45 and 60 years old with COVID-19, enrolled during active disease. The chain links TRBV2 to TRBJ1-2; 8 nucleotides line up with TRBD1. Material for sequencing was peripheral blood. Here the CDR3 DNA reads TGTGCCAGCAAACAAGACAGGGGAGGACTTGACACCTTC. This sequence encodes CASKQDRGGLDTF.